The 28 T cell receptor beta chains given below trace back to one sample, sequenced in a study of T cells after somatic rescue of genetic block. Sequenced by immunoSEQ multiplex PCR; TCRdb stores in-frame clones only, minus some. The profile shows roughly 120,000 clones, around nine tenths of them singletons. What was sequenced was peripheral blood mononuclear cells (PBMCs). These receptors originate from a young woman.

The gene calls are TRBV7-2 and TRBJ2-3; D is possibly TRBD1 (5 bases). CDR1 SGHTA and CDR2 FQGNSA come from the germline V gene. The ends were cut back, 3 bases at V and 3 bases at J, with 7 bases in the middle. This CDR3 has 13 amino acids. CDR3: CASSFQGTDTQYF. The CDR3 nucleotides are TGTGCCAGCAGCTTCCAGGGTACAGATACGCAGTATTTT.

This chain uses TRBV2 with TRBJ1-2; D call uncertain. This CDR3 spans 14 amino acids. Germline V gene sequence: CDR1 SNHLY, CDR2 FYNNEI. V was pared by 3 bases and J by 3 bases, with 11 bases between. The CDR3 DNA reads as TGTGCCAGCAGTGATACCGGGGAAGACTATGGCTACACCTTC. This translates into CASSDTGEDYGYTF.

This chain links TRBV2 with TRBJ2-5; 7 positions match TRBD2. The germline V gene has CDR1 SNHLY and CDR2 FYNNEI. This CDR3 region has 13 residues. J lost 0 bases, V lost 9 bases, and 4 bases had no gene match. CDR3 sequence: CASNGGNQETQYF. The DNA for the CDR3 is TGTGCCAGTAACGGGGGGAACCAAGAGACCCAGTACTTC. The variable domain in full, completed from reference TRBV2 and TRBJ2-5, reads EPEVTQTPSHQVTQMGQEVILRCVPISNHLYFYWYRQILGQKVEFLVSFYNNEISEKSEIFDDQFSVERPDGSNFTLKIRSTKLEDSAMYFCASNGGNQETQYFGPGTRLLVL.

CDR3 sequence (DNA): TGTGCCACCGCGGACAGGGGATACAATCAGCCCCAGCATTTT. Protein product: CATADRGYNQPQHF. V usage is TRBV10-3 and J usage is TRBJ1-5; 9 nucleotides line up with TRBD1. Per the germline V gene, CDR1 is ENHRY and CDR2 is SYGVKD. CDR3 length: 14 residues. V lost 10 bases to trimming and J lost 3 bases; unmatched junction nucleotides: 7.

V usage is TRBV9 and J usage is TRBJ1-2; no reliable D call. With 0 bases removed from V and 8 bases from J, the gap between germline ends came to 11 bases. The CDR3 is 13 residues long. Germline V CDR1 and CDR2: SGDLS, YYNGEE. The CDR3 loop is CASSVEGTWGYTF. The CDR3 coding sequence is TGTGCCAGCAGCGTAGAAGGCACATGGGGCTACACCTTC.

The CDR3 protein is CASSPFTDTQYF. The DNA for the CDR3 is TGTGCCAGCAGCCCCTTCACAGATACGCAGTATTTT. The V and J genes are TRBV9 and TRBJ2-3; the D is unclear. V lost 4 bases and J 2 bases, leaving 5 bases between the germline ends. The germline V gene has CDR1 SGDLS and CDR2 YYNGEE. The CDR3 spans 12 residues.

The chain has TRBV5-1 and TRBJ1-4; D gene unclear. The CDR3 spans 15 residues. CDR1 and CDR2 from the germline V gene are SGHRS and YFSETQ. Deletions cut 3 bases from V and 0 bases from J, with 9 bases between. The CDR3 protein is CASSWNGATNEKLFF. CDR3 nucleotide sequence: TGCGCCAGCAGCTGGAATGGGGCAACTAATGAAAAACTGTTTTTT.

The V call is TRBV30, the J call TRBJ2-5, with 8 bases that match TRBD2. Germline V lookup: CDR1 GTSNPN, CDR2 SVGIG (reference sequence). J lost 1 base, V lost 3 bases, and 7 bases had no gene match. The CDR3 is 15 residues long. The CDR3 DNA reads as TGTGCCTGGAGGGAAAGCGGGGGCCGCCAAGAGACCCAGTACTTC. As protein: CAWRESGGRQETQYF.

The chain has TRBV5-4 and TRBJ1-1; no definite D call. The CDR3 totals 13 residues. Per germline, CDR1 SGHNT and CDR2 YYREEE (reference sequence). V lost 2 bases and J lost 1, with 6 bases in between. The CDR3 DNA reads as TGTGCCAGCAGCTTAATCCAGAACACTGAAGCTTTCTTT. Translating it yields CASSLIQNTEAFF.

The chain couples TRBV7-6 to TRBJ2-1; 7 positions match TRBD2. Looked up from germline, CDR1 is SGHVS and CDR2 is FNYEAQ. The trim removed 3 bases at V and 3 bases at J, leaving 5 bases unmatched. The CDR3 is made up of 15 amino acids. CDR3 region: CASSLEGGGYNEQFF. The DNA for the CDR3 is TGTGCCAGCAGCTTGGAGGGCGGGGGCTACAATGAGCAGTTCTTC. The variable domain in full, with the rest retrieved from reference TRBV7-6 and TRBJ2-1, is GAGVSQSPRYKVTKRGQDVALRCDPISGHVSLYWYRQALGQGPEFLTYFNYEAQQDKSGLPNDRFSAERPEGSISTLTIQRTEQRDSAMYRCASSLEGGGYNEQFFGPGTRLTVL.

The genes are TRBV9 and TRBJ1-2; TRBD1 agrees at 8 bases. Germline-derived CDR1 and CDR2 are SGDLS and YYNGEE. This CDR3 contains 16 residues. Germline trimming cut 4 bases from V and 3 bases from J; bases unmatched to any gene: 11. CDR3: CASSFTPGQGYYGYTF. CDR3 DNA sequence: TGTGCCAGCAGCTTCACCCCTGGACAGGGATACTATGGCTACACCTTC.

CDR3 DNA: TGTGCCAGCAGCCCTCGGAGGGGACAGTTTTATGGCTACACCTTC. Amino acid sequence: CASSPRRGQFYGYTF. This sequence joins TRBV7-9 and TRBJ1-2; 7 nucleotides align to TRBD1. Unmatched junction bases numbered 11, after V lost 5 bases and J lost 5 bases. CDR1 is SEHNR, CDR2 FQNEAQ, per germline (reference sequence). There are 15 residues in the CDR3. The variable domain in full, with the rest retrieved from reference TRBV7-9 and TRBJ1-2, is DTGVSQNPRHKITKRGQNVTFRCDPISEHNRLYWYRQTLGQGPEFLTYFQNEAQLEKSRLLSDRFSAERPKGSFSTLEIQRTEQGDSAMYLCASSPRRGQFYGYTFGSGTRLTVV.

This rearrangement joins TRBV6-5 to TRBJ1-2; TRBD1 matches 7 bases. J lost 4 bases, V lost 0 bases, and 5 bases had no gene match. The length of the CDR3 is 15 residues. Germline lookup yields CDR1 MNHEY and CDR2 SVGAGI. The CDR3 nucleotides are TGTGCCAGCAGTTACTCAGGGGGCGAGGGCTATGGCTACACCTTC. Translated: CASSYSGGEGYGYTF.

The rearrangement uses TRBV9 and TRBJ1-5; 10 nucleotides line up with TRBD1. From germline, CDR1 is SGDLS and CDR2 YYNGEE. The CDR3 sequence is 17 residues long. After removal of 4 bases from V and 3 bases from J, the junction contained 10 bases not matched to a gene. DNA for the CDR3: TGTGCCAGCAGCCCTCCGGGACAGGGGTCCCCCAATCAGCCCCAGCATTTT. Its protein product is CASSPPGQGSPNQPQHF.

The chain employs TRBV7-2 and TRBJ2-7; 11 bases fit TRBD1. This CDR3 spans 15 amino acids. J gave up 9 bases and V 5 bases, and 12 bases lay outside the gene matches. CDR1 SGHTA and CDR2 FQGNSA come from the germline V gene. The CDR3 spells CASSPGQGALLGQYF. In DNA form, the CDR3 reads TGTGCCAGCAGCCCCGGACAGGGGGCGTTGCTTGGGCAGTACTTC.

This sequence joins TRBV18 and TRBJ2-1; TRBD2 matches 16 bases. Unmatched junction bases numbered 2, after V lost 0 bases and J lost 0 bases. This CDR3 is built from 19 residues. Germline CDR1 KGHSH, CDR2 LQKENI. The CDR3 DNA reads TGTGCCAGCTCACCACCGGGACTAGCGGGGGGGATCTCCTACAATGAGCAGTTCTTC. As protein: CASSPPGLAGGISYNEQFF.

This clone appeared a few times. The rearrangement uses TRBV6-5 and TRBJ1-2, with 8 bases that match TRBD1. V shed 9 bases and J 5 bases; nucleotides not matched to a gene: 11. The CDR3 has 14 amino acids. The germline V gene has CDR1 MNHEY and CDR2 SVGAGI. This chain's CDR3 is CASSRTGSHYGYTF. As DNA, the CDR3 is TGTGCCAGTTCCCGGACAGGGAGTCATTATGGCTACACCTTC.

This clone was seen once. The junction departs from germline at one end; a sequencing error may be responsible. The chain combines TRBV29-1 with TRBJ1-3; 7 bases align to TRBD1. Germline CDR1 SQVTM, CDR2 ANQGSEA. This CDR3 spans 12 amino acids. CDR3 DNA: TGCAGCGTTGTGAACAGGGGAAACACCGTATATTTT. Amino acid sequence: CSVVNRGNTVYF.

The genes are TRBV27 and TRBJ2-5, with 8 positions matching TRBD1. Germline-derived CDR1 and CDR2 are MNHEY and SMNVEV (reference sequence). V lost 5 bases to trimming and J lost 4 bases; unmatched junction nucleotides: 9. CDR3 length equals 15 residues. This chain's CDR3 is CASSQGRGRGETQYF. The CDR3 bases are TGTGCCAGCAGTCAGGGCAGGGGGCGAGGAGAGACCCAGTACTTC.

The V gene is TRBV10-1, the J gene TRBJ2-4; 10 bases match TRBD2. Per germline, CDR1 WNHNN and CDR2 SYGVQD (reference sequence). The CDR3 covers 13 residues. J lost 6 bases, V lost 9 bases, and 5 bases had no gene match. CDR3 loop: CARQTSGANIQYF. The CDR3 DNA reads TGCGCCAGACAAACTAGCGGGGCAAACATTCAGTACTTC.

This chain uses TRBV19 with TRBJ2-3, with D maybe TRBD2 (6 bases). The germline CDR1 and CDR2 sequences are LNHDA and SQIVND (reference sequence). CDR3 size: 14 residues. Between the trimmed V and J ends, which lost 6 bases and 5 bases, there was a span of 15 bases. CDR3 region: CASSSHTGGDTQYF. The CDR3 DNA sequence: TGTGCCAGTAGCTCACACACCGGGGGAGATACGCAGTATTTT.

The V call is TRBV29-1, the J call TRBJ2-6, with TRBD1 matching 11 bases. V shed 5 bases, J shed 3 bases, and the junction held 6 bases outside the gene matches. There are 16 residues in the CDR3. Germline-derived CDR1 and CDR2 are SQVTM and ANQGSEA. The CDR3 DNA reads TGCAGCGTTCGCGGACAGGGGGCGGATGGGGCCAACGTCCTGACTTTC. Translating gives CSVRGQGADGANVLTF.

The genes are TRBV2 and TRBJ2-3, with 7 bases lining up with TRBD1. CDR1 is SNHLY, CDR2 FYNNEI, per germline. The junction had 9 bases not matched to a gene; V was cut back by 7 bases and J by 5 bases. The CDR3 extends over 14 amino acids. As DNA, the CDR3 is TGTGCCAGCACCCCGGGACAGCCCGGAGATACGCAGTATTTT. The encoded protein is CASTPGQPGDTQYF.

This clone was recorded once. This chain joins TRBV7-2 and TRBJ1-1; D may be TRBD1 (5 bases). Germline CDR1 is SGHTA and CDR2 is FQGNSA. V lost 6 bases and J 1 base, leaving 9 bases between the germline ends. The CDR3 sequence is 13 residues long. CDR3 sequence: CASSRDRNTEAFF. CDR3 nucleotide sequence: TGTGCCAGCAGTCGCGACAGGAACACTGAAGCTTTCTTT.

V gene TRBV4-1 combines with J gene TRBJ2-1, with 11 bases fitting TRBD2. The V gene end was trimmed by 4 bases and the J gene end by 4 bases; junction bases not matched to a gene: 9. Germline V gene data show CDR1 as MGHRA and CDR2 as YSYEKL. The CDR3 has 17 residues. The CDR3 DNA is TGCGCCAGCAGCCGGTCGAGACTAGCGGGGCGGTACAATGAGCAGTTCTTC. Its translation: CASSRSRLAGRYNEQFF.

This clone appeared once. The rearrangement joins TRBV19 to TRBJ2-4; perhaps TRBD1 as D (8 bases). V was pared by 9 bases and J by 3 bases, with 21 bases between. There are 16 residues in the CDR3. Germline CDR1 reads LNHDA; CDR2 reads SQIVND (reference sequence). CDR3 sequence reads: CASDKSGTGIKNIQYF. CDR3 sequence (DNA): TGTGCCAGCGATAAGAGCGGGACAGGCATCAAAAACATTCAGTACTTC.

The V gene is TRBV7-9, the J gene TRBJ1-6, with D tentatively TRBD1 (5 bases). There are 15 residues in the CDR3. Germline V gene lookup returns CDR1 SEHNR and CDR2 FQNEAQ (reference sequence). V lost 1 base and J lost 6, with 10 bases in between. The CDR3 nucleotides are TGTGCCAGCAGCTTAGGCAGGGCTGGTAATTCACCCCTCCACTTT. Translated, it gives CASSLGRAGNSPLHF.

V and J are TRBV11-3 and TRBJ1-1, with TRBD1 as a possible D gene (6 bases). Trimming took 6 bases from V and 1 from J, leaving 12 bases between them. The germline V gene encodes CDR1 SGHNT and CDR2 YENEEA. This CDR3 has 14 amino acids. CDR3 sequence: CASRIGQPNTEAFF. Here the CDR3 DNA reads TGTGCCAGCAGGATAGGACAGCCGAACACTGAAGCTTTCTTT.